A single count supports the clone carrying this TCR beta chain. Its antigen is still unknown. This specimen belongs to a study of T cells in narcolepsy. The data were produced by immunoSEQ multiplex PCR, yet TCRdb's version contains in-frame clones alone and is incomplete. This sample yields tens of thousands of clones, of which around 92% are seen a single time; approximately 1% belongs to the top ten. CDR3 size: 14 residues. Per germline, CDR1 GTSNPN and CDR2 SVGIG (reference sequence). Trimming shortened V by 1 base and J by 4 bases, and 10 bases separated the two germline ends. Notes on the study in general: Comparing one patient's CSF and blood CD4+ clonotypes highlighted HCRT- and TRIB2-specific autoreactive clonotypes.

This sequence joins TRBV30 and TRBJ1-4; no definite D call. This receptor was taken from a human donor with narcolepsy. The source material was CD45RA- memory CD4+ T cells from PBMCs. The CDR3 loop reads CAWSEPWLNEKLFF. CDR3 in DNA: TGTGCCTGGAGTGAACCCTGGCTTAATGAAAAACTGTTTTTT.